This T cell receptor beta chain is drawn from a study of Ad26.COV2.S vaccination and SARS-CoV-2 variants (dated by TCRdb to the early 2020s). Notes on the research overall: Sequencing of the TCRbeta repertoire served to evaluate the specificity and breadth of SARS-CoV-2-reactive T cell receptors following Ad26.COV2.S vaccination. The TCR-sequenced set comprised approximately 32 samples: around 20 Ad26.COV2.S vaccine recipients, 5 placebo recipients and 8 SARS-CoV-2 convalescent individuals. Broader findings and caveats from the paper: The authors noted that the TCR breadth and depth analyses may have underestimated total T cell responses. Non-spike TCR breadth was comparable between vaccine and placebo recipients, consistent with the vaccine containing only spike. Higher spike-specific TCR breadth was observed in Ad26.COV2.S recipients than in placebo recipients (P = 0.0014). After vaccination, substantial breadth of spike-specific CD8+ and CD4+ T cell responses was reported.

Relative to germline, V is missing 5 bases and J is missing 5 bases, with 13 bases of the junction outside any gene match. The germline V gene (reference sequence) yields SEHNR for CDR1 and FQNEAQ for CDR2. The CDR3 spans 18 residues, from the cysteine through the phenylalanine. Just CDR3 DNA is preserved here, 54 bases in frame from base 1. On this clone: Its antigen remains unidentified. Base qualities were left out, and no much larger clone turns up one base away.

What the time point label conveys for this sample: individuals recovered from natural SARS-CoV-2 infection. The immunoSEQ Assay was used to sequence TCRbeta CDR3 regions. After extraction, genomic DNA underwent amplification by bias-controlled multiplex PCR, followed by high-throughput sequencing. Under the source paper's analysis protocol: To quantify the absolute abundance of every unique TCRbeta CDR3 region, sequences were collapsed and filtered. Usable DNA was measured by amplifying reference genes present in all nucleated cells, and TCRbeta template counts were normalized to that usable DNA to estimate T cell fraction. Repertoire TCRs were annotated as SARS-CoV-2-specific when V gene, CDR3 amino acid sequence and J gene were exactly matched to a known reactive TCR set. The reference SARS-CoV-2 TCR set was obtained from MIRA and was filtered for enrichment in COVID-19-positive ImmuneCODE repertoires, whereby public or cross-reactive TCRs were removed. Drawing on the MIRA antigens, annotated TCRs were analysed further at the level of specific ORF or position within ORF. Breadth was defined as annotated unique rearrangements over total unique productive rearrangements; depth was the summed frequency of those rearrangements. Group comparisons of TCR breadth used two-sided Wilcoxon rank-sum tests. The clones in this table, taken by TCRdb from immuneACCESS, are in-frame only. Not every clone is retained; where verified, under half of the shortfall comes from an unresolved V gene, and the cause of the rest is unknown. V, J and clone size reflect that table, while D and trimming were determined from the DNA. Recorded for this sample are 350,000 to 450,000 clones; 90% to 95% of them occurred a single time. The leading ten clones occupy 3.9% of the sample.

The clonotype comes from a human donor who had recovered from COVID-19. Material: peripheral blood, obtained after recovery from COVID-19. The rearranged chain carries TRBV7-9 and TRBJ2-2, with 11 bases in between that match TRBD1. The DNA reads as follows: TGTGCCAGCAGCCACGGACAGGGGGCCCCGAGTTGGACCGGGGAGCTGTTTTTT. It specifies CASSHGQGAPSWTGELFF.